The 27 T cell receptor beta chains below all came from one sample that was sequenced in a study of cytomegalovirus exposure and HLA in healthy donors. With 60 Vbeta and 13 Jbeta primers, the PCR was carried out. Generated by immunoSEQ multiplex PCR, the TCRdb table keeps only in-frame clones and is missing some. The data show around 170,000 clones, with over 75% seen just once and 6.3% held by the top ten. The specimen sequenced was PBMCs. These receptors originate from a man aged 40-49 years in good health and CMV-seropositive.

The chain combines TRBV7-9 with TRBJ1-4; D is perhaps TRBD1 (5 bases). Trimming removed 5 bases from V and 4 bases from J, with 17 bases in between. Germline CDR1 and CDR2: SEHNR and FQNEAQ (reference sequence). This CDR3 spans 16 amino acids. The CDR3 DNA reads as TGTGCCAGCAGCGACCCGGGGGGGACGGGTAATGAAAAACTGTTTTTT. It is translated as CASSDPGGTGNEKLFF.

V usage is TRBV6-5 and J usage is TRBJ1-3; tentative D call: TRBD1 (6 bases). Trimming stripped 6 bases from V and 4 bases from J, with 13 bases between. The germline gives CDR1 MNHEY, CDR2 SVGAGI. This CDR3 comprises 14 residues. For the CDR3, the DNA is TGTGCCAGCAGAGACACAGGGTCCGGAAACACCATATATTTT. Translating it yields CASRDTGSGNTIYF.

The CDR3 sequence is CASSESRRGTHNSPLHF. The CDR3 DNA is TGCGCCAGCAGTGAGTCTCGCAGGGGGACACATAATTCACCCCTCCACTTT. This chain joins TRBV10-1 and TRBJ1-6, with TRBD1 matching over 7 bases. After removal of 0 bases from V and 5 bases from J, the junction contained 7 bases not matched to a gene. Germline V lookup: CDR1 WNHNN, CDR2 SYGVQD (reference sequence). The CDR3 length is 17 residues.

The rearrangement uses TRBV30 and TRBJ2-7; TRBD1 matches 7 bases. Germline V gene data show CDR1 as GTSNPN and CDR2 as SVGIG (reference sequence). V shed 0 bases and J 3 bases; nucleotides not matched to a gene: 5. This CDR3 region has 14 residues. CDR3 in DNA: TGTGCCTGGAGTGTAGGGACAGCATTCTACGAGCAGTACTTC. This translates into CAWSVGTAFYEQYF.

The V and J genes are TRBV2 and TRBJ2-3, with TRBD2 matching 10 bases. The CDR3 covers 15 residues. Germline CDR1 SNHLY, CDR2 FYNNEI. Trimming took 8 bases from V and 2 from J; bases not matched to a gene: 7. In DNA form, the CDR3 reads TGTGCCAGCCCCACGGGACTAGCGTTCACAGATACGCAGTATTTT. Amino acids: CASPTGLAFTDTQYF.

The sample holds a few counts of this clone. J is TRBJ1-2 and V is TRBV7-6; the match to TRBD1 covers 9 bases. This CDR3 contains 14 residues. The V segment lost 0 bases and the J segment 6 bases; nucleotides outside the gene matches: 2. Germline V CDR1 and CDR2: SGHVS, FNYEAQ. The CDR3 coding sequence is TGTGCCAGCAGCTTAGCCACAGGGGGCGATGGCTACACCTTC. Protein: CASSLATGGDGYTF.

Regarding this clone: Other DNA variants within this sample encode the same CDR3. The rearrangement links TRBV27 to TRBJ1-5, with a possible D match to TRBD1 (5 bases). CDR1 MNHEY and CDR2 SMNVEV come from the germline V gene (reference sequence). The CDR3 sequence is 15 residues long. Trimming took off 6 bases at V and 0 bases at J, with 12 bases between the two ends. CDR3 in DNA: TGTGCCAGCAGGTCACAGGCTAATAGCAATCAGCCCCAGCATTTT. Its translation is CASRSQANSNQPQHF.

This clone was observed once. The chain couples TRBV28 to TRBJ2-1; maybe TRBD1 (6 bases). The V end was cut by 6 bases, the J end by 6 bases, with 18 bases between. The CDR3 is 15 residues long. Germline CDR1 MDHEN, CDR2 SYDVKM. The CDR3 here is CASRRSGVSGNEQFF. CDR3 bases: TGTGCCAGCAGGAGATCAGGGGTTAGTGGCAATGAGCAGTTCTTC.

This rearrangement joins TRBV13 to TRBJ2-7; 7 bases line up with TRBD1. CDR1 and CDR2 from the germline V gene are PRHDT and FYEKMQ (reference sequence). V lost 4 bases, J lost 3 bases, and 9 bases stayed unmatched. The CDR3 is 15 residues long. CDR3 bases: TGTGCCAGCAGCTCCGGACAGGAGACCTACTACGAGCAGTACTTC. Protein product: CASSSGQETYYEQYF.

CDR3 amino acids: CASSGTGQPYNEQFF. CDR3 DNA sequence: TGTGCCAGCAGCGGAACAGGACAGCCCTACAATGAGCAGTTCTTC. The chain combines TRBV9 with TRBJ2-1; a possible D gene is TRBD1 (6 bases). The CDR3 runs 15 residues. The V end was cut by 3 bases, the J end by 2 bases, with 12 bases between. The germline V gene encodes CDR1 SGDLS and CDR2 YYNGEE. The complete variable domain, with remaining parts taken from reference TRBV9 and TRBJ2-1, reads DSGVTQTPKHLITATGQRVTLRCSPRSGDLSVYWYQQSLDQGLQFLIQYYNGEERAKGNILERFSAQQFPDLHSELNLSSLELGDSALYFCASSGTGQPYNEQFFGPGTRLTVL.

V gene TRBV5-1 combines with J gene TRBJ2-1; tentatively, D is TRBD1 (5 bases). The germline V gene encodes CDR1 SGHRS and CDR2 YFSETQ. The ends were cut back, 0 bases at V and 8 bases at J, with 12 bases in the middle. This CDR3 is built from 14 residues. The CDR3 nucleotides are TGCGCCAGCAGCTTGGAAGTTAGGGGCCATGAGCAGTTCTTC. It encodes CASSLEVRGHEQFF. Using reference TRBV5-1 and TRBJ2-1 for the parts outside the CDR3, the full variable domain is KAGVTQTPRYLIKTRGQQVTLSCSPISGHRSVSWYQQTPGQGLQFLFEYFSETQRNKGNFPGRFSGRQFSNSRSEMNVSTLELGDSALYLCASSLEVRGHEQFFGPGTRLTVL.

The V and J genes are TRBV19 and TRBJ1-2, with 8 bases fitting TRBD1. Trimming removed 5 bases from V and 1 base from J; junction bases left unmatched: 3. CDR1 LNHDA and CDR2 SQIVND come from the germline V gene (reference sequence). The CDR3 has 14 residues. The CDR3 spells CASSPGGLNYGYTF. The CDR3 DNA is TGTGCCAGTAGTCCAGGGGGCCTTAACTATGGCTACACCTTC.

The genes are TRBV30 and TRBJ2-5; 8 bases agree with TRBD2. Germline CDR1 is GTSNPN and CDR2 is SVGIG (reference sequence). The CDR3 sequence is 14 residues long. V shed 5 bases, J shed 7 bases, and the junction held 12 bases outside the gene matches. CDR3 region: CAWGAGAGDRTQYF. The CDR3, as DNA: TGTGCCTGGGGAGCGGGGGCCGGCGACAGGACCCAGTACTTC.

This chain links TRBV4-1 with TRBJ2-1, with D unclear. In germline, CDR1 is MGHRA, CDR2 YSYEKL. The CDR3 runs 15 residues. Trimming shortened V by 0 bases and J by 4 bases, and 10 bases separated the two germline ends. This chain's CDR3 is CASSQEQYDYNEQFF. The CDR3, as DNA: TGCGCCAGCAGCCAAGAACAATACGATTACAATGAGCAGTTCTTC.

V is TRBV7-2 and J is TRBJ2-5; no firm D call. This CDR3 comprises 13 residues. V dropped 5 bases and J dropped 4 bases, with 11 bases sitting between them. The germline V gene has CDR1 SGHTA and CDR2 FQGNSA. DNA of the CDR3: TGTGCCAGCAGCCAGAGACAATTAGAGACCCAGTACTTC. It encodes CASSQRQLETQYF.

The chain is built from TRBV9 and TRBJ1-5, with a weak D call TRBD1 (5 bases). The V and J ends lost 0 bases and 3 bases respectively, with 10 bases between them. Germline values: CDR1 SGDLS, CDR2 YYNGEE. The CDR3 runs 15 residues. The CDR3 DNA follows: TGTGCCAGCAGCGTAGAGGGGAACCCCAATCAGCCCCAGCATTTT. Translation: CASSVEGNPNQPQHF. Full variable domain (rest looked up from reference TRBV9 and TRBJ1-5): DSGVTQTPKHLITATGQRVTLRCSPRSGDLSVYWYQQSLDQGLQFLIQYYNGEERAKGNILERFSAQQFPDLHSELNLSSLELGDSALYFCASSVEGNPNQPQHFGDGTRLSIL.

The chain couples TRBV7-9 to TRBJ2-3, with D tentatively TRBD2 (5 bases). The V gene lost 1 base and the J gene lost 1 base, with 9 bases spanning the gap. In germline, CDR1 is SEHNR, CDR2 FQNEAQ (reference sequence). There are 15 residues in the CDR3. The chain's CDR3 is CASSLGRAGTDTQYF. The CDR3 DNA follows: TGTGCCAGCAGCTTAGGGCGAGCGGGCACAGATACGCAGTATTTT.

The chain recombines TRBV7-2 with TRBJ2-1; 9 bases map to TRBD1. Germline loops: CDR1 SGHTA, CDR2 FQGNSA. Trimming took 2 bases from V and 4 from J; bases not matched to a gene: 3. The CDR3 runs to 15 residues. The CDR3 is CASSLSGTGYNEQFF. The CDR3 region has the DNA TGTGCCAGCAGCTTAAGCGGGACAGGGTACAATGAGCAGTTCTTC.

The rearrangement uses TRBV5-4 and TRBJ1-1; 10 nucleotides align to TRBD1. The CDR3 loop spans 18 amino acids. Germline CDR1 and CDR2: SGHNT and YYREEE (reference sequence). Trimming took 2 bases from V and 4 from J; bases not matched to a gene: 14. The CDR3 protein is CASSLDHSQGQGTTEAFF. In nucleotides, the CDR3 is TGTGCCAGCAGCTTAGATCACTCCCAGGGACAGGGGACCACTGAAGCTTTCTTT.

A single count supports this clone. The V and J genes are TRBV19 and TRBJ1-2, with D unresolved. There are 15 residues in the CDR3. V was trimmed by 5 bases and J by 6 bases, leaving 19 bases between them. Germline V gives CDR1 LNHDA, CDR2 SQIVND (reference sequence). CDR3 sequence: CASSAGRRGRDGYTF. The CDR3 DNA reads as TGTGCCAGTAGTGCCGGACGTCGGGGTCGGGATGGCTACACCTTC.

In the case of this clone: A junction boundary mismatches the germline segment, possibly from a read error. The CDR3: CASSDSAGKYNEQFF. DNA for the CDR3: TGTGCCAGCAGCGACTCAGCGGGGAAATACAATGAGCAGTTCTTC. V is TRBV6-4 and J is TRBJ2-1; 7 nucleotides align to TRBD2. Per the germline V gene, CDR1 is MRHNA and CDR2 is SNTAGT. This CDR3 has 15 amino acids.

The chain recombines TRBV19 with TRBJ1-1, with TRBD1 as a possible D gene (6 bases). Germline loops: CDR1 LNHDA, CDR2 SQIVND (reference sequence). The CDR3 contains 13 residues. The ends were cut back, 3 bases at V and 8 bases at J, with 13 bases in the middle. The CDR3 nucleotides read TGTGCCAGTAGTATCGCCACAGGGCAGGAAGCTTTCTTT. This translates into CASSIATGQEAFF.

The chain uses TRBV28 and TRBJ1-6; 8 bases agree with TRBD1. Germline CDR1 and CDR2: MDHEN and SYDVKM. The CDR3 consists of 11 residues. Written as DNA, the CDR3 is TGTCGAGGACAGGGCGATTCACCCCTCCACTTT. Protein product: CRGQGDSPLHF.

This rearrangement joins TRBV2 to TRBJ1-1, with no clear D. Germline V gene data show CDR1 as SNHLY and CDR2 as FYNNEI. The CDR3 has 13 amino acids. The V gene lost 2 bases and the J gene lost 1 base, with 5 bases spanning the gap. CDR3 nucleotides: TGTGCCAGCAGTGAAACAGAGAACACTGAAGCTTTCTTT. Translating it yields CASSETENTEAFF.

This chain links TRBV5-5 with TRBJ1-5, with 9 bases identical to TRBD1. The CDR3 is made up of 17 amino acids. V lost 2 bases and J lost 0; bases outside the gene matches: 6. CDR1 SGHKS and CDR2 YYEKEE come from the germline V gene (reference sequence). The CDR3 protein is CASSLGQGIYSNQPQHF. Here the CDR3 DNA reads TGTGCCAGCAGCTTAGGACAGGGGATATATAGCAATCAGCCCCAGCATTTT.

This chain joins TRBV5-4 and TRBJ1-5, with D perhaps matching TRBD1 (6 bases). The length of the CDR3 is 15 residues. Germline V CDR1 and CDR2: SGHNT, YYREEE (reference sequence). V was clipped by 0 bases and J by 4 bases, with 11 bases between them. The CDR3 nucleotides are TGTGCCAGCAGCTTGGCCGGGGGGCTTAATCAGCCCCAGCATTTT. As protein: CASSLAGGLNQPQHF.

The V call is TRBV29-1, the J call TRBJ1-1; perhaps TRBD1 as D (6 bases). From germline, CDR1 is SQVTM and CDR2 ANQGSEA. The CDR3 sequence is 11 residues long. Trimming removed 6 bases at V and 5 bases at J, with 10 bases between. For the CDR3, the DNA is TGCAGCGTAGTTAGGGGGACTGAAGCTTTCTTT. Translating gives CSVVRGTEAFF.